The present T cell receptor (beta chain) was sequenced within a study of blood T cell repertoires in COVID-19. Across the study: From the United States, Italy and Spain came samples of acute and convalescent COVID-19. Sources were T cells, B-cell-depleted T cells, or PBMCs; the material itself was cDNA or gDNA.

Source study methods: For nucleated cells, counts were estimated from reference gene primer amplification. The protocol was immunoSEQ multiplex PCR, while the TCRdb copy is restricted to in-frame clones and leaves out a portion. V, J and clone size are those of that table, while D and trimming were read from the DNA. The table has 30,000 to 40,000 clones, about 89% seen once. V was pared by 1 base and J by 5 bases, with 25 bases between. Germline V gene sequence: CDR1 LGHNA, CDR2 YNFKEQ. The length of the CDR3 is 19 residues. This TCR derives from a human donor in a cohort sampled during active COVID-19. J is TRBJ2-3 and V is TRBV4-2, with a possible D match to TRBD1 (6 bases). The sequencing sample was made of peripheral blood. The CDR3 DNA sequence: TGTGCCAGCAGCCAAGGACGGCACTCTGGGTCAGGGGCGGGAGATACGCAGTATTTT. Its protein product is CASSQGRHSGSGAGDTQYF.